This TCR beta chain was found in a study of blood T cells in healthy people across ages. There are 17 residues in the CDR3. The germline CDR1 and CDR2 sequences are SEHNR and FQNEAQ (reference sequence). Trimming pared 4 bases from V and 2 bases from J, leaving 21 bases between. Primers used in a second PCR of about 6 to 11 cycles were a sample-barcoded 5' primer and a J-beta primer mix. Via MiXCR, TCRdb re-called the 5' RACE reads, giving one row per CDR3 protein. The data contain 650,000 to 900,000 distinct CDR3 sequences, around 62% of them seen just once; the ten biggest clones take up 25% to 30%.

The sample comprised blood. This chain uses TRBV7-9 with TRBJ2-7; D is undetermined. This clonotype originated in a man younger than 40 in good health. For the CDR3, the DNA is TGTGCCAGCAGCTCCCCGGTTGCGCAGGCTGAGACCTACGAGCAGTACTTC. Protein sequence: CASSSPVAQAETYEQYF.